This T cell receptor beta chain was captured by sequencing in a study of cytomegalovirus exposure and HLA in healthy donors. Study-level points and caveats: Some V segments, TRBV6-2 and TRBV6-3 among them, were indistinguishable and were therefore excluded. What was likely a sequencing artifact was a cluster of highly shared sequence variants. It was reported that TCR beta sequences correctly inferred the HLA-A and HLA-B alleles for most subjects. Differences between HLA loci emerged in a later analysis of TCR association rates, with DRB1 most and HLA-C fewest.

Germline V gene sequence: CDR1 MNHEY, CDR2 SVGAGI. The CDR3 consists of 15 residues. The ends lost 6 bases at V and 0 bases at J; junction bases unmatched: 3. This PCR relied on a set of 60 Vbeta primers and 13 Jbeta primers. Generated by immunoSEQ multiplex PCR, the TCRdb table keeps only in-frame clones and is missing some. The repertoire consists of roughly 180,000 clones, with approximately 80% occurring once and the leading ten covering around 2.1%. As concerns this clone: The antigen remains unidentified.

Sequences were obtained from PBMCs. The J gene is TRBJ1-5, the V gene TRBV6-5; 9 nucleotides agree with TRBD1. The source is a woman younger than 35 in good health and CMV-seropositive. Written as DNA, the CDR3 is TGTGCCAGCAGGGGGACAGGGTATAGCAATCAGCCCCAGCATTTT. Translated, it gives CASRGTGYSNQPQHF.